This TCR beta chain comes out of a study of cytomegalovirus exposure and HLA in healthy donors. Germline V gene data show CDR1 as SGHTA and CDR2 as FQGNSA. This CDR3 region has 13 residues. The V and J ends lost 2 bases and 6 bases respectively, with 9 bases between them. PCR involved 60 Vbeta and 13 Jbeta primers. Per the original data handling: An analysis that came later counted some 85 million unique TCR beta chains, around 12 million shared. Produced via immunoSEQ multiplex PCR; TCRdb's table is partial and in-frame only. D and trimming come from the DNA, and the V and J calls and clone size come from that table. The table shows about 170,000 clones, with around 80% occurring only once.

Sequenced material: PBMCs. The sequence derives from a female donor in good health and CMV-seronegative. The chain is built from TRBV7-2 and TRBJ2-3; a possible D gene is TRBD1 (5 bases). CDR3 DNA: TGTGCCAGCAGCTTACAGGGTGGGGATACGCAGTATTTT. Amino acids: CASSLQGGDTQYF.